The rows below give T cell receptor beta chains drawn from one sample of a study of OX40 agonist ivuxolimab in advanced cancers. Repertoires were generated with immunoSEQ multiplex PCR, while TCRdb's copy carries only in-frame clones and drops some. The data hold tens of thousands of clones, with less than 90% observed a single time. The source was CD4+ or CD8+ T cells sorted from blood, collected in a trial of the OX40 agonist ivuxolimab. The origin of the receptors is an adult with an advanced solid tumor such as melanoma, head and neck, liver or kidney cancer. Each CDR3 is given with its conserved first and last residue. D genes are given only for firm matches. Clone size is shown for a subset of rows, as once, few, many or a class of expanded clone.

CDR3aa: CASSKPSENEQFF; CDR3nt: TGCGCCAGCAGCAAACCCTCGGAAAATGAGCAGTTCTTC; abundance: -; v_gene: TRBV4-1; j_gene: TRBJ2-1; d_gene: -
CDR3aa: CASSPRQGANGYTF; CDR3nt: TGTGCCAGCTCACCACGACAGGGGGCAAACGGCTACACCTTC; abundance: -; v_gene: TRBV18; j_gene: TRBJ1-2; d_gene: TRBD1
CDR3aa: CASSRTLQETQYF; CDR3nt: TGTGCCAGCAGCCGGACTCTCCAAGAGACCCAGTACTTC; abundance: -; v_gene: TRBV7-3; j_gene: TRBJ2-5; d_gene: -
CDR3aa: CAWSQSRYTQYF; CDR3nt: TGTGCCTGGTCTCAGTCCCGATATACGCAGTATTTT; abundance: -; v_gene: TRBV30; j_gene: TRBJ2-3; d_gene: -
CDR3aa: CASSQRDVNGEKLFF; CDR3nt: TGCGCCAGCAGCCAACGGGACGTCAATGGTGAAAAACTGTTTTTT; abundance: -; v_gene: TRBV4-3; j_gene: TRBJ1-4; d_gene: -
CDR3aa: CASSKDWGNYEQYF; CDR3nt: TGTGCCAGCAGCAAAGACTGGGGGAACTACGAGCAGTACTTC; abundance: -; v_gene: TRBV9; j_gene: TRBJ2-7; d_gene: -
CDR3aa: CASSYPGMGTEAFF; CDR3nt: TGTGCCAGCAGTTACCCCGGGATGGGGACTGAAGCTTTCTTT; abundance: -; v_gene: TRBV6-6; j_gene: TRBJ1-1; d_gene: -
CDR3aa: CASSSGVGKNIQYF; CDR3nt: TGCGCCAGCAGCTCAGGGGTCGGCAAAAACATTCAGTACTTC; abundance: -; v_gene: TRBV5-1; j_gene: TRBJ2-4; d_gene: -
CDR3aa: CASSPNLQDRGGGYTF; CDR3nt: TGTGCCAGCTCACCAAACCTCCAGGACAGGGGAGGCGGCTACACCTTC; abundance: medium-sized; v_gene: TRBV18; j_gene: TRBJ1-2; d_gene: TRBD1
CDR3aa: CASSREGPGSNSPLHF; CDR3nt: TGTGCCAGCTCACGAGAGGGGCCAGGGAGTAATTCACCCCTCCACTTT; abundance: -; v_gene: TRBV18; j_gene: TRBJ1-6; d_gene: -
CDR3aa: CASSFFSGRGATNEKLFF; CDR3nt: TGTGCCAGCAGCTTCTTTTCAGGGAGAGGGGCAACTAATGAAAAACTGTTTTTT; abundance: -; v_gene: TRBV13; j_gene: TRBJ1-4; d_gene: -
CDR3aa: CASSLESGRTGELFF; CDR3nt: TGTGCCAGCTCACTAGAATCAGGTCGAACCGGGGAGCTGTTTTTT; abundance: few; v_gene: TRBV18; j_gene: TRBJ2-2; d_gene: -
CDR3aa: CASSLGDREFNSYNSPLHF; CDR3nt: TGTGCCAGCAGCTTAGGAGACAGGGAGTTCAACTCCTATAATTCACCCCTCCACTTT; abundance: -; v_gene: TRBV7-9; j_gene: TRBJ1-6; d_gene: TRBD1
CDR3aa: CASSQVGATDTQYF; CDR3nt: TGTGCCAGCAGCCAAGTCGGAGCGACAGATACGCAGTATTTT; abundance: -; v_gene: TRBV14; j_gene: TRBJ2-3; d_gene: -
CDR3aa: CASSSVDSMNTEAFF; CDR3nt: TGCGCCAGCAGCTCGGTTGATTCGATGAACACTGAAGCTTTCTTT; abundance: -; v_gene: TRBV5-1; j_gene: TRBJ1-1; d_gene: -
CDR3aa: CASSLQGDSFYGYTF; CDR3nt: TGTGCCAGCAGCTTACAGGGAGACTCCTTCTATGGCTACACCTTC; abundance: -; v_gene: TRBV11-2; j_gene: TRBJ1-2; d_gene: -
CDR3aa: CAGGQGQSGELFF; CDR3nt: TGTGCCGGGGGACAGGGGCAATCCGGGGAGCTGTTTTTT; abundance: -; v_gene: TRBV2; j_gene: TRBJ2-2; d_gene: TRBD1
CDR3aa: CASSLDGTSATEAFF; CDR3nt: TGTGCCAGCAGCTTAGACGGGACATCGGCAACTGAAGCTTTCTTT; abundance: -; v_gene: TRBV7-8; j_gene: TRBJ1-1; d_gene: -
CDR3aa: CASSTPYDRTYGYTF; CDR3nt: TGTGCCAGCAGCACACCCTATGACAGGACGTATGGCTACACCTTC; abundance: -; v_gene: TRBV7-9; j_gene: TRBJ1-2; d_gene: -
CDR3aa: CASSSAGSSYEQYF; CDR3nt: TGTGCCAGCAGCTCTGCGGGGAGCTCCTACGAGCAGTACTTC; abundance: few; v_gene: TRBV5-4; j_gene: TRBJ2-7; d_gene: -
CDR3aa: CASSPARVSQPQHF; CDR3nt: TGTGCCAGCAGCCCCGCCAGGGTATCTCAGCCCCAGCATTTT; abundance: -; v_gene: TRBV7-8; j_gene: TRBJ1-5; d_gene: -
CDR3aa: CASSRAGTSGLETQYF; CDR3nt: TGTGCCAGCAGCAGAGCCGGGACTAGCGGTTTGGAGACCCAGTACTTC; abundance: -; v_gene: TRBV9; j_gene: TRBJ2-5; d_gene: TRBD2
CDR3aa: CAARGGNTGELFF; CDR3nt: TGTGCCGCCCGGGGGGGGAACACCGGGGAGCTGTTTTTT; abundance: -; v_gene: TRBV6-5; j_gene: TRBJ2-2; d_gene: TRBD2
CDR3aa: CASSLASPGLAGGANTQYF; CDR3nt: TGTGCCAGCAGCTTAGCTTCCCCGGGACTAGCGGGGGGCGCAAATACGCAGTATTTT; abundance: -; v_gene: TRBV7-6; j_gene: TRBJ2-3; d_gene: TRBD2
CDR3aa: CASSESARAGDTQYF; CDR3nt: TGTGCCAGCAGTGAATCCGCCAGGGCGGGAGATACGCAGTATTTT; abundance: -; v_gene: TRBV6-1; j_gene: TRBJ2-3; d_gene: -
CDR3aa: CASSVSGGVKNIQYF; CDR3nt: TGTGCCAGCAGCGTATCCGGGGGAGTCAAAAACATTCAGTACTTC; abundance: -; v_gene: TRBV9; j_gene: TRBJ2-4; d_gene: -
CDR3aa: CASSMRQAHSPLHF; CDR3nt: TGTGCCAGTAGTATGCGGCAGGCTCATTCACCCCTCCACTTT; abundance: -; v_gene: TRBV19; j_gene: TRBJ1-6; d_gene: -
CDR3aa: CASSSPTGVQPQHF; CDR3nt: TGTGCCAGCAGTTCGCCGACAGGGGTCCAGCCCCAGCATTTT; abundance: -; v_gene: TRBV28; j_gene: TRBJ1-5; d_gene: TRBD1
CDR3aa: CASSQIDRYNEQFF; CDR3nt: TGCGCCAGCAGCCAAATTGACAGATACAATGAGCAGTTCTTC; abundance: -; v_gene: TRBV4-1; j_gene: TRBJ2-1; d_gene: -
CDR3aa: CASSWAGSTDTQYF; CDR3nt: TGCGCCAGCAGCTGGGCGGGTAGCACAGATACGCAGTATTTT; abundance: -; v_gene: TRBV5-1; j_gene: TRBJ2-3; d_gene: -
CDR3aa: CASRNSGGADEQFF; CDR3nt: TGTGCCAGTAGGAATAGCGGGGGGGCCGACGAGCAGTTCTTC; abundance: -; v_gene: TRBV19; j_gene: TRBJ2-1; d_gene: TRBD2